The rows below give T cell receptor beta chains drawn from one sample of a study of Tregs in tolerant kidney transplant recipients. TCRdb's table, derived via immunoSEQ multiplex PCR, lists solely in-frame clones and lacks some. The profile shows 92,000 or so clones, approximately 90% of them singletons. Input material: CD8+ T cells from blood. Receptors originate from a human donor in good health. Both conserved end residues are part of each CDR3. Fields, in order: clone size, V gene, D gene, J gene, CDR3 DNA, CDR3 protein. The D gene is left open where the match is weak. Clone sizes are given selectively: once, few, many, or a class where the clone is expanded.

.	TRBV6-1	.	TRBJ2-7	TGTGCCAGCAGTGAAGGGGGGTACGAGCAGTACTTC	CASSEGGYEQYF
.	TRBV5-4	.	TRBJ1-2	TGTGCCACCTGGGACTCCCCGGGTTCGTCAAACTATGGCTACACCTTC	CATWDSPGSSNYGYTF
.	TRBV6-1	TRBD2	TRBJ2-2	TGTGCCAGCAGTGACCCTAGCGGGGGAATTGACACCGGGGAGCTGTTTTTT	CASSDPSGGIDTGELFF
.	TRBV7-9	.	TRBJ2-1	TGTGCCAGCAGCTTAGCGGATGTTTGGGTTACTGAGCAGTTCTTC	CASSLADVWVTEQFF
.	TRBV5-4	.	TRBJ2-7	TGTGCCAGCAGCTTTAATCCGGGGACCTACGAGCAGTACTTC	CASSFNPGTYEQYF
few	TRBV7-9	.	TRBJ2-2	TGTGCCAGCAGCCGTCCGGGACGGGCGAACACCGGGGAGCTGTTTTTT	CASSRPGRANTGELFF
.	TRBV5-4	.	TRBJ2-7	TGTGCCAGCAGCTTCGACGGAGCCTACGAGCAGTACTTC	CASSFDGAYEQYF
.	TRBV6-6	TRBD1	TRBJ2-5	TGTGCCAGCAGCCCCGGGACAGGGGTAGGTGTGACCCAGTACTTC	CASSPGTGVGVTQYF
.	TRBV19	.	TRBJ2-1	TGTGCCAGTAGTATCAGTTCCTACAATGAGCAGTTCTTC	CASSISSYNEQFF
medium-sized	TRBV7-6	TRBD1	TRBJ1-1	TGTGCCAGCAGCTTAGGGACAGGGAACACTGAAGCTTTCTTT	CASSLGTGNTEAFF
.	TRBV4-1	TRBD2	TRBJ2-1	TGCGCCAGCAGCCATCTACCTAGCGGGGGGGCCTACAATGAGCAGTTCTTC	CASSHLPSGGAYNEQFF
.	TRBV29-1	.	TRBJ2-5	TGCAGCGCCCAGTTTATCGAGCGGGTACCACAAGAGACCCAGTACTTC	CSAQFIERVPQETQYF
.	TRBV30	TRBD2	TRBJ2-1	TGTGCCTGGAACAGCGGGAGGAGCTCCTACAATGAGCAGTTCTTC	CAWNSGRSSYNEQFF
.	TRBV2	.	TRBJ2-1	TGTGCCAGCAGTGAGTCCTACAATGAGCAGTTCTTC	CASSESYNEQFF
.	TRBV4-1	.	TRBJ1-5	TGCGCCAGCAGCCAAGAGGGGGGATTTAGCAATCAGCCCCAGCATTTT	CASSQEGGFSNQPQHF
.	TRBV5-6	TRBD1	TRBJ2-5	TGTGCCAGCAGTTATCGGGACAGACAAGAGACCCAGTACTTC	CASSYRDRQETQYF
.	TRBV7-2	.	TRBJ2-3	TGTGCCAGCAGCTTAGTCCGGGGACTCTTGGATACGCAGTATTTT	CASSLVRGLLDTQYF
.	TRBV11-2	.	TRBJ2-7	TGTGCCAGCAGCGGAATCGAAGACGGAACCTACGAGCAGTACTTC	CASSGIEDGTYEQYF
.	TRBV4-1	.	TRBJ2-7	TGCGCCAGCAGCCAAGCCCGGGACTTGCGAGGCGAGCAGTACTTC	CASSQARDLRGEQYF
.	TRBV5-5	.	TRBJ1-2	TGTGCCAGCTTGGGACACCTGGACGGGAATTCTCTCTATGGCTACACCTTC	CASLGHLDGNSLYGYTF
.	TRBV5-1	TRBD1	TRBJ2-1	TGCGCCAGCAGCTTCGGGACAGGAGCCTACAATGAGCAGTTCTTC	CASSFGTGAYNEQFF
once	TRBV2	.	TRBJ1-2	TGTGCCAGCAGTGAGCTTGCCGCCAACTATGGCTACACCTTC	CASSELAANYGYTF